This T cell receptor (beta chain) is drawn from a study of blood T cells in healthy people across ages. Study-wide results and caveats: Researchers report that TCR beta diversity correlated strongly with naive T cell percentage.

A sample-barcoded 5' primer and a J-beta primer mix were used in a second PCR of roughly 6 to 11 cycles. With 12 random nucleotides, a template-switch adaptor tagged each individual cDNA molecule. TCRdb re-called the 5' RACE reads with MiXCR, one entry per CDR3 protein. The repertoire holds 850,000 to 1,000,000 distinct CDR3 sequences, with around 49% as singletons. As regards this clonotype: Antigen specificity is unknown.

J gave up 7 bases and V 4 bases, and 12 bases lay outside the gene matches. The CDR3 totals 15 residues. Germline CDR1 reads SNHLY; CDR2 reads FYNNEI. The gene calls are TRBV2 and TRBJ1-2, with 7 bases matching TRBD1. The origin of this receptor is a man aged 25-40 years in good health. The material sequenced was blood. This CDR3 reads CASSGVPSGGSGYTF. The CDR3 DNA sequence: TGTGCCAGCAGTGGTGTCCCGTCAGGGGGAAGTGGCTACACCTTC. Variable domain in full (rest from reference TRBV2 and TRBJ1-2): EPEVTQTPSHQVTQMGQEVILRCVPISNHLYFYWYRQILGQKVEFLVSFYNNEISEKSEIFDDQFSVERPDGSNFTLKIRSTKLEDSAMYFCASSGVPSGGSGYTFGSGTRLTVV.